Following are 17 T cell receptor beta chains from one sample sequenced in a study of T-cell reconstitution after alpha-beta-depleted transplantation in children. During its preparation, the TCRbeta library received unique molecular identifiers. TCRdb used MiXCR to reprocess the PCR reads, holding one entry per CDR3 protein. This sample yields about 980,000 distinct CDR3 sequences, of which roughly 29% are seen a single time; around 30% belongs to the top ten. Sequences were derived from PBMCs, mostly from graft donor cells, sampled 360 days after TCRalphabeta/CD19-depleted stem cell transplant. Receptors were obtained from a boy in the first two years of life who had a stem cell transplant for SCID, so the T cells may come from the graft donor.

This clonotype was seen more than once but under ten times. V gene TRBV12-3 or TRBV12-4 combines with J gene TRBJ2-7; tentatively, D is TRBD2 (6 bases). The CDR3 is 11 amino acids. The germline V and J ends were trimmed by 10 bases and 3 bases, with 10 bases remaining between them. The CDR3, as DNA: TGTGCCACCCAGGAGGGCTACGAGCAGTACTTC. It specifies CATQEGYEQYF.

This chain connects TRBV4-3 to TRBJ2-1; 8 bases map to TRBD2. The CDR3 extends over 16 amino acids. V gave up 1 base and J gave up 6 bases; unmatched junction bases: 8. Looked up from germline, CDR1 is LGHNA and CDR2 is YSLEER. CDR3 loop: CASSQVPGLVFNEQFF. The CDR3 nucleotides read TGCGCCAGCAGCCAAGTCCCGGGACTAGTCTTCAATGAGCAGTTCTTC.

This chain connects TRBV29-1 to TRBJ2-4, with D hard to call. The CDR3 totals 12 residues. Looked up from germline, CDR1 is SQVTM and CDR2 is ANQGSEA. V was clipped by 4 bases and J by 0 bases, with 4 bases between them. Written as DNA, the CDR3 is TGCAGCGTTGGGATAGCCAAAAACATTCAGTACTTC. Residues: CSVGIAKNIQYF. The entire variable domain, with the rest obtained from reference TRBV29-1 and TRBJ2-4, is as follows: SAVISQKPSRDICQRGTSLTIQCQVDSQVTMMFWYRQQPGQSLTLIATANQGSEATYESGFVIDKFPISRPNLTFSTLTVSNMSPEDSSIYLCSVGIAKNIQYFGAGTRLSVL.

The chain combines TRBV15 with TRBJ2-5; 8 bases are shared with TRBD1. CDR3 length: 18 residues. Germline trimming cut 0 bases from V and 4 bases from J; bases unmatched to any gene: 13. Germline CDR1 reads LNHNV; CDR2 reads YYDKDF (reference sequence). The CDR3 reads CATSRDFRARGRGETQYF. CDR3 nucleotide sequence: TGTGCCACCAGCAGAGATTTTAGGGCCAGGGGGCGAGGAGAGACCCAGTACTTC.

This clonotype was detected only once. The V call is TRBV3-1, the J call TRBJ2-1, with unresolved D. CDR3 size: 14 residues. V gave up 4 bases and J gave up 0 bases, with 7 bases separating them. Germline V gene lookup returns CDR1 LGHDT and CDR2 YNNKEL (reference sequence). The CDR3 coding sequence is TGTGCCAGCAGCCCCTTGACCTCCTACAATGAGCAGTTCTTC. Its protein is CASSPLTSYNEQFF.

V usage is TRBV5-1 and J usage is TRBJ2-1; D is ambiguous. The germline V gene encodes CDR1 SGHRS and CDR2 YFSETQ. This CDR3 comprises 13 residues. Trimming shortened V by 4 bases and J by 5 bases, and 10 bases separated the two germline ends. The CDR3 DNA sequence: TGCGCCAGCAGCCCCGAAGGGCACAATGAGCAGTTCTTC. This translates into CASSPEGHNEQFF.

This chain uses TRBV5-1 with TRBJ1-2; TRBD1 might be the D (5 bases). CDR3 size: 17 residues. Trimming stripped 7 bases from V and 0 bases from J, with 22 bases between. In germline, CDR1 is SGHRS, CDR2 YFSETQ. This CDR3 reads CASRLRETTATNYGYTF. In DNA, the CDR3 is TGCGCCAGCCGTCTTCGAGAAACGACAGCCACTAACTATGGCTACACCTTC.

This clonotype was counted only a few times. The CDR3 spells CASSQENPAGEGNTQYF. CDR3 bases: TGCGCCAGCAGCCAAGAGAACCCAGCGGGGGAAGGCAATACGCAGTATTTT. The J gene is TRBJ2-3, the V gene TRBV4-3; the match to TRBD2 covers 8 bases. J gave up 7 bases and V 0 bases, and 12 bases lay outside the gene matches. Germline CDR1 is LGHNA and CDR2 is YSLEER. This CDR3 comprises 17 residues.

This clonotype occurred a few times. This chain links TRBV12-5 with TRBJ2-7; the match to TRBD1 covers 8 bases. With V trimmed by 9 bases and J by 3 bases, 13 bases remained unmatched. This CDR3 is 15 amino acids long. Germline values: CDR1 LGHNT, CDR2 FRNRAP. CDR3 sequence (DNA): TGTGCTAGGGCCCCAGGGCAGGGGGCGAACTACGAGCAGTACTTC. It codes for CARAPGQGANYEQYF.

The CDR3 protein is CATSRDARGPYEQYF. As DNA, the CDR3 is TGTGCCACCAGCAGAGATGCCAGGGGGCCCTACGAGCAGTACTTC. The V call is TRBV15, the J call TRBJ2-7, with TRBD1 matching over 8 bases. Trimming removed 0 bases from V and 2 bases from J; junction bases left unmatched: 3. The CDR3 loop spans 15 amino acids. Germline V gene data show CDR1 as LNHNV and CDR2 as YYDKDF (reference sequence).

The chain joins TRBV9 to TRBJ1-5; D call uncertain. Deletions cut 6 bases from V and 0 bases from J, with 13 bases between. Germline CDR1 SGDLS, CDR2 YYNGEE. The CDR3 has 15 amino acids. The CDR3: CASTRGRDSNQPQHF. CDR3 coding DNA: TGTGCCAGCACCCGAGGCCGGGATAGCAATCAGCCCCAGCATTTT.

This clonotype came up a few times. This chain links TRBV20-1 with TRBJ1-2; perhaps TRBD1 as D (6 bases). V shed 5 bases and J shed 5 bases, with 21 bases lying between them. The germline CDR1 and CDR2 sequences are DFQATT and SNEGSKA (reference sequence). The CDR3 runs to 15 residues. CDR3 region: CSADSGWGAGYGYTF. The CDR3 nucleotides are TGCAGTGCTGATTCGGGATGGGGGGCCGGGTATGGCTACACCTTC.

This clonotype was seen only once. The rearrangement links TRBV4-2 to TRBJ2-7; tentatively, D is TRBD1 (5 bases). V was clipped by 0 bases and J by 0 bases, with 18 bases between them. Germline values: CDR1 LGHNA, CDR2 YNFKEQ. The CDR3 extends over 18 amino acids. The chain's CDR3 is CASSQDPPRAPSSYEQYF. The DNA of the CDR3 is TGTGCCAGCAGCCAAGACCCCCCCAGGGCGCCGAGCTCCTACGAGCAGTACTTC.

This clonotype was seen more than once but under ten times. V is TRBV5-6 and J is TRBJ2-1; the match to TRBD1 covers 10 bases. In germline, CDR1 is SGHDT, CDR2 YYEEEE. With V trimmed by 4 bases and J by 6 bases, 7 bases remained unmatched. The CDR3 is 15 amino acids. DNA for the CDR3: TGTGCCAGCAGCGACAGGGGGCCCTCGTTCAATGAGCAGTTCTTC. As protein: CASSDRGPSFNEQFF.

The V and J genes are TRBV7-9 and TRBJ1-3, with D maybe TRBD1 (5 bases). V was cut by 1 base and J by 0 bases, with 13 bases left in between. Germline V gene lookup returns CDR1 SEHNR and CDR2 FQNEAQ (reference sequence). CDR3 size: 17 residues. CDR3 DNA sequence: TGTGCCAGCAGCTTAGGCCAGGGAAACCTCTCTGGAAACACCATATATTTT. It specifies CASSLGQGNLSGNTIYF.

This clonotype showed up just a few times. The rearrangement links TRBV13 to TRBJ2-2; D gene uncertain. Germline V gene lookup returns CDR1 PRHDT and CDR2 FYEKMQ (reference sequence). The germline V and J ends were trimmed by 1 base and 1 base, with 10 bases remaining between them. There are 16 residues in the CDR3. The CDR3 coding sequence is TGTGCCAGCAGCTTAGAATGGCTCCGGAACACCGGGGAGCTGTTTTTT. Protein product: CASSLEWLRNTGELFF.

V usage is TRBV6-1 and J usage is TRBJ1-5; unclear D gene. This CDR3 has 17 amino acids. With 2 bases removed from V and 0 bases from J, the gap between germline ends came to 14 bases. CDR1 and CDR2 from the germline V gene are MNHNS and SASEGT. The CDR3 here is CASSERQSGNSNQPQHF. Here the CDR3 DNA reads TGTGCCAGCAGTGAAAGGCAGTCAGGCAATAGCAATCAGCCCCAGCATTTT.